These T cell receptor beta chains were read from a single sample in a study of tumour-infiltrating T cells in Burkitt lymphoma. Repertoires were generated with immunoSEQ multiplex PCR, while TCRdb's copy carries only in-frame clones and drops some. The sample has some 2,500 clones, more than 12% seen once. Sequencing input: tumor tissue. These TCRs come from a human donor with Burkitt lymphoma. The CDR3 runs from the conserved cysteine through the conserved F or W. D genes are given only for firm matches. The listing skips clone size in some rows; elsewhere it reads once, few, many or a size class.

D	V	J	size	DNA	CDR3
-	TRBV28	TRBJ1-5	few	TGTGCCAGCAGTTTATGGGTCGGGAATCAGCCCCAGCATTTT	CASSLWVGNQPQHF
-	TRBV5-6	TRBJ1-6	-	TGTGCCAGCAGCTTGAGCGCGGAGGGGGCCCTCCACTTT	CASSLSAEGALHF
TRBD1	TRBV2	TRBJ2-7	-	TGTGCCAGCTACAGGGGAAGCTCCTACGAGCAGTACTTC	CASYRGSSYEQYF
TRBD1	TRBV5-1	TRBJ1-6	few	TGCGCCAGCAGCGCGGGGACAGCCTATAATTCACCCCTCCACTTT	CASSAGTAYNSPLHF
-	TRBV5-6	TRBJ2-5	few	TGTGCCAGCAGCCCCGACCTGGGGGAGACCCAGTACTTC	CASSPDLGETQYF
-	TRBV7-8	TRBJ1-1	-	TGTGCCAGCACCCCATCCGACGGGGCGACTGAAGCTTTCTTT	CASTPSDGATEAFF
-	TRBV2	TRBJ1-1	-	TGTGCCAGCTTCATCCCCCGGGGAGACACTGAAGCTTTCTTT	CASFIPRGDTEAFF
TRBD1	TRBV7-2	TRBJ1-1	-	TGTGCCAGCAGCCCCTTTCGGACAGGGCCCGACACTGAAGCTTTCTTT	CASSPFRTGPDTEAFF
-	TRBV11-2	TRBJ1-4	large	TGTGCCAGCAGCTTAGGGGCAGTCAATGAAAAACTGTTTTTT	CASSLGAVNEKLFF
-	TRBV18	TRBJ2-2	-	TGTGCCAGCTCACCCGGTGCCGGGGAGCTGTTTTTT	CASSPGAGELFF
-	TRBV7-8	TRBJ1-4	-	TGTGCCAGCAGCTTGTACAGCGCCGAAAAACTGTTTTTT	CASSLYSAEKLFF
-	TRBV10-3	TRBJ1-1	few	TGTGCCATCAGACCCAGCCGGGACGCCCTCAATGAAGCTTTCTTT	CAIRPSRDALNEAFF
-	TRBV18	TRBJ1-2	few	TGTGCCAGCTCACTGGATAGAGAGGATGGCTACACCTTC	CASSLDREDGYTF
-	TRBV4-1	TRBJ2-1	-	TGCGCCAGCAGCACAGGGATATACTGGAATGAGCAGTTCTTC	CASSTGIYWNEQFF
-	TRBV11-2	TRBJ2-5	-	TGTGCCAGCAGCTTGTCGGGGGGCCGGTACTTC	CASSLSGGRYF
-	TRBV6-5	TRBJ1-1	few	TGTGCCAGCAGCTGGACGGAGAACACTGAAGCTTTCTTT	CASSWTENTEAFF
-	TRBV21-1	TRBJ1-5	-	TGTGCCAGCAGCAAAGCGCTTTCAGGGAATCAGCCCCAGCATTTT	CASSKALSGNQPQHF
-	TRBV7-3	TRBJ2-5	-	TGTGCCAGCAGCTCCTCCGGGAGAGAGGGGGAGACCCAGTACTTC	CASSSSGREGETQYF
-	TRBV28	TRBJ1-1	-	TGTGCCAGCAGTCTCCCGAGCGGGGATATGAACACTGAAGCTTTCTTT	CASSLPSGDMNTEAFF
-	TRBV18	TRBJ2-5	few	TGTGCCAGCTCACCACCGGGACCCCAAAAGACCCAGTACTTC	CASSPPGPQKTQYF
TRBD1	TRBV5-5	TRBJ1-4	large	TGTGCCAGCAGCCGCTATGGACAGGGAGTAGGTGAAACTAATGAAAAACTGTTTTTT	CASSRYGQGVGETNEKLFF
-	TRBV5-1	TRBJ2-5	-	TGCGCCAGCAGTTTGGTAGGCGCCGAGACCCAGTACTTC	CASSLVGAETQYF
TRBD1	TRBV2	TRBJ1-3	-	TGTGCCAGCAGTGATCTGGGACAGCATTCCTTCTCTGGAAACACCATATATTTT	CASSDLGQHSFSGNTIYF
-	TRBV5-1	TRBJ1-1	-	TGCGCCAGCGGTTTAGGCACCTTTTTCACTGAAGCTTTCTTT	CASGLGTFFTEAFF
-	TRBV4-1	TRBJ1-2	large	TGCGCCAGCAGCCAAGATCATCCCCAGGCAGGAGGCTACACCTTC	CASSQDHPQAGGYTF
TRBD1	TRBV5-1	TRBJ1-5	-	TGCGCCAGCAGCTCACCAGGGGGCCATCAGCCCCAGCATTTT	CASSSPGGHQPQHF
-	TRBV9	TRBJ2-7	few	TGTGCCAGTAGCTCCCAGGTTCGGGACGAGCAGTACTTC	CASSSQVRDEQYF